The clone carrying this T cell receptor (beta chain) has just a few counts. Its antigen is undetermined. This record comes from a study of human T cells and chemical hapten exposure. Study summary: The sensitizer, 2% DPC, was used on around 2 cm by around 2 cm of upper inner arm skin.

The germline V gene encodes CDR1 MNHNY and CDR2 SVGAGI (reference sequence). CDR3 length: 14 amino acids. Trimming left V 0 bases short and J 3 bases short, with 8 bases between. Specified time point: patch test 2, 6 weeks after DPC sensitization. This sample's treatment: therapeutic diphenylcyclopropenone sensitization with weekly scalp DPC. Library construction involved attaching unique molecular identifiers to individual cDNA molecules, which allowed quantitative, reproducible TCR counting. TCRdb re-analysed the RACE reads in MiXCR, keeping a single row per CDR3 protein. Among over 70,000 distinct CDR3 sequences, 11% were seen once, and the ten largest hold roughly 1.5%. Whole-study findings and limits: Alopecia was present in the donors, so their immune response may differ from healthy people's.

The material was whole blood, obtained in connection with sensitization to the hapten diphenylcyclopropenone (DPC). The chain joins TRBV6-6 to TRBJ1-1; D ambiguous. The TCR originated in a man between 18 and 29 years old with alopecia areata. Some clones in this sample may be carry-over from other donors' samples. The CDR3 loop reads CASSYSQRDTEAFF. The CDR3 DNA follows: TGTGCCAGCAGTTACTCCCAACGGGACACTGAAGCTTTCTTT.